Included here is one T cell receptor (beta chain) sequence, with context. Its target is not known. This record belongs to a study of cytomegalovirus exposure and HLA in healthy donors. The donors were part of the validation cohort of 120 subjects. That cohort was separate from the first cohort, which comprised under 750 subjects. The table came from immunoSEQ multiplex PCR; TCRdb's copy has only in-frame clones and leaves some out. The data show about 130,000 clones, 88% seen once. Study-wide results and limits: Reported performance of the classifier showed diagnosis of cytomegalovirus status with high specificity and sensitivity. The study recorded 160 or so TCR beta chains that were cytomegalovirus-associated.

The TCR comes from a man aged 25 to 40 in good health and CMV-seronegative. Material: PBMCs.

The CDR3 sequence is CASSQGPQDTEAFF. The CDR3 bases are TGCGCCAGCAGCCAAGGACCCCAGGACACTGAAGCTTTCTTT. The chain employs TRBV4-3 and TRBJ1-1; D remains unclear. CDR1 LGHNA and CDR2 YSLEER come from the germline V gene. V lost 1 base to trimming and J lost 3 bases, with 9 bases between them. CDR3 length equals 14 residues.